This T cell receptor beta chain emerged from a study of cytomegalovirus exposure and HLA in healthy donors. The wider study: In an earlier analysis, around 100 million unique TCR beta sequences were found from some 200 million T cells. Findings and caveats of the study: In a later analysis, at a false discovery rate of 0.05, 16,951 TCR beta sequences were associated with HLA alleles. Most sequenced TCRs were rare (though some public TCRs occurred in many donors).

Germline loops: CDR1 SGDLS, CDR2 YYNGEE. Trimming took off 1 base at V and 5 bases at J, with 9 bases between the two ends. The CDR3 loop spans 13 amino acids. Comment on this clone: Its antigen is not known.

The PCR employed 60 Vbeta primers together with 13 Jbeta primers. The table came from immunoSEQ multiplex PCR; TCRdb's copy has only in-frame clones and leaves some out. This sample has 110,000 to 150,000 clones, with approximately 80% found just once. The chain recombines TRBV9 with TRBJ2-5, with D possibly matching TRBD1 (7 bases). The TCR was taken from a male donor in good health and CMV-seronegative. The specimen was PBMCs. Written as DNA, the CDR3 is TGTGCCAGCAGCGTATCAGGGGGGGAGACCCAGTACTTC. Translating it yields CASSVSGGETQYF.